The clone carrying this T cell receptor beta chain was counted only a few times. No antigen is known for it. Researchers amplified the TCR beta CDR3 regions from RNA transcripts. Researchers ran a first-round RT-PCR on the TCR CDR3 using the HTBI primer set. TCRdb re-called the multiplex PCR reads through MiXCR, storing one row per CDR3 protein. The sample records about 200,000 distinct CDR3 sequences, about 15% being singletons. Diagnoses rested on clinical symptoms, serum thyroxine and TRAb, thyroid ultrasound and orbital computed tomography. This specimen comes from a study of T cells in Graves' hyperthyroidism and ophthalmopathy. Broader study findings: Ophthalmopathy, which appeared later, was predicted by the model a median 6.5 months before onset.

Trimming took off 2 bases at V and 8 bases at J, with 18 bases between the two ends. This CDR3 region has 15 residues. Germline V CDR1 and CDR2: MGHDK, SYGVNS. The chain recombines TRBV25-1 with TRBJ1-1, with D perhaps TRBD1 (6 bases). The receptor comes from a woman in her 50s with Graves' hyperthyroidism. Sequenced sample: blood. The CDR3 sequence is CASSEPSRGGGEAFF. The DNA for the CDR3 is TGTGCCAGCAGTGAACCCTCGAGGGGGGGCGGCGAAGCTTTCTTT.